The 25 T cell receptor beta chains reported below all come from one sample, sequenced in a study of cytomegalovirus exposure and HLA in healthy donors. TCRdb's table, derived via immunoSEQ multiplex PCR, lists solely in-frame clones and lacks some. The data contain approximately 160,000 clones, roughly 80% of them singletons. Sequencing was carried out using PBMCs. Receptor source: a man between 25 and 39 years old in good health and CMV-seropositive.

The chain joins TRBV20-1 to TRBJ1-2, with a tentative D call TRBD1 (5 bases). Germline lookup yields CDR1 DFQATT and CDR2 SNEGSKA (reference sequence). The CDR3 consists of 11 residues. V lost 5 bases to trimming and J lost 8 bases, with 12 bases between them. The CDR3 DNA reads TGCAGTGCTCCCCTTGGGGGGGGCTACACCTTC. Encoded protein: CSAPLGGGYTF.

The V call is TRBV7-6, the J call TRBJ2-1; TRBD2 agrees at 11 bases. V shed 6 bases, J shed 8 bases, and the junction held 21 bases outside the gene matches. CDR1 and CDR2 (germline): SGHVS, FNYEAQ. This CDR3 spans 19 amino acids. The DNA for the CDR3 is TGTGCCAGCAGTAGGACGAGGGTATGGGCGGCTAGCGGGGGGTATGAGCAGTTCTTC. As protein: CASSRTRVWAASGGYEQFF.

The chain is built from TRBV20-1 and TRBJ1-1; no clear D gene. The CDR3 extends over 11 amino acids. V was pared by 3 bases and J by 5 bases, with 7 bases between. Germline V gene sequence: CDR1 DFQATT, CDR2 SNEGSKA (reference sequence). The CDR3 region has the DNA TGCAGTGCTAGGCTGCGTACTGAAGCTTTCTTT. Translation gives CSARLRTEAFF.

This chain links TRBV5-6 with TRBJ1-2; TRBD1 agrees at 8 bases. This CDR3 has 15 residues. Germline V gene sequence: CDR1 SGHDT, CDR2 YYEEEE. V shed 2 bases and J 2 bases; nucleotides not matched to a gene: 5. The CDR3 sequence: CASSFQDRENYGYTF. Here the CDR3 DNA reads TGTGCCAGCAGCTTTCAGGACAGGGAAAACTATGGCTACACCTTC.

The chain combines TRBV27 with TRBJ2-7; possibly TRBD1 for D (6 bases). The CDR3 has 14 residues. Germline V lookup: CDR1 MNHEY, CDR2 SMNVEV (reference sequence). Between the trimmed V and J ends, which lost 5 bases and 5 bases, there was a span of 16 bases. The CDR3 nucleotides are TGTGCCAGCAGTCCCTTTCTGGGGGCCGACGAGCAGTACTTC. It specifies CASSPFLGADEQYF.

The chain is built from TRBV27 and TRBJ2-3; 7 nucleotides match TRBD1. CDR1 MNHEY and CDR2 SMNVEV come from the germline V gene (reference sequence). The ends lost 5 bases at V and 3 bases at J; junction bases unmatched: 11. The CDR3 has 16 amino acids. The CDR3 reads CASSTRRLTGTDTQYF. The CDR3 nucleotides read TGTGCCAGCAGTACCCGGCGATTGACAGGGACAGATACGCAGTATTTT.

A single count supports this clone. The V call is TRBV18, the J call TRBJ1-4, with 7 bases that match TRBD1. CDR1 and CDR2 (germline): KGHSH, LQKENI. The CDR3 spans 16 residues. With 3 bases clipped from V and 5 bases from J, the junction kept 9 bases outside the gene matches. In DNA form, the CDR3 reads TGTGCCAGCTCACCGACCGAGGGACAGCAAAATGAAAAACTGTTTTTT. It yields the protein CASSPTEGQQNEKLFF.

The CDR3 nucleotides read TGTGCCACCAGCAGAGATGGGCGGGGGGGCCACAATGAGCAGTTCTTC. As protein: CATSRDGRGGHNEQFF. This rearrangement joins TRBV15 to TRBJ2-1, with 9 bases that match TRBD2. Germline V gives CDR1 LNHNV, CDR2 YYDKDF (reference sequence). This CDR3 region has 16 residues. The ends lost 0 bases at V and 5 bases at J; junction bases unmatched: 5.

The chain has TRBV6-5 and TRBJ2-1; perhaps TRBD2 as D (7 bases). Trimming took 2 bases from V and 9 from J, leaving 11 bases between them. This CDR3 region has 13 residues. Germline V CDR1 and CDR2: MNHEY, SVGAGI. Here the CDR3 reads CASSYGGGTEQFF. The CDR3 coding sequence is TGTGCCAGCAGTTACGGGGGGGGCACTGAGCAGTTCTTC.

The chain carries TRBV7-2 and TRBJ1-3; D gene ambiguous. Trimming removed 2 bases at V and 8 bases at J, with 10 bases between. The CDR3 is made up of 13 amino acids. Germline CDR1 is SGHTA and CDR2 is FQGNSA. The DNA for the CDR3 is TGTGCCAGCAGCTTATCCCTTACGGACACCATATATTTT. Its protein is CASSLSLTDTIYF.

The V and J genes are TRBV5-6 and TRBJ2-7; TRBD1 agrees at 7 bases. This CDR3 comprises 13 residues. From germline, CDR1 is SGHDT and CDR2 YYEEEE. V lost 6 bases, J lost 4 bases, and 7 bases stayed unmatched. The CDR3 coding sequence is TGTGCCAGCACCATCGACAGGGTGTACGAGCAGTACTTC. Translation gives CASTIDRVYEQYF. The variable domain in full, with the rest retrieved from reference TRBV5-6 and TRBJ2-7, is DAGVTQSPTHLIKTRGQQVTLRCSPKSGHDTVSWYQQALGQGPQFIFQYYEEEERQRGNFPDRFSGHQFPNYSSELNVNALLLGDSALYLCASTIDRVYEQYFGPGTRLTVT.

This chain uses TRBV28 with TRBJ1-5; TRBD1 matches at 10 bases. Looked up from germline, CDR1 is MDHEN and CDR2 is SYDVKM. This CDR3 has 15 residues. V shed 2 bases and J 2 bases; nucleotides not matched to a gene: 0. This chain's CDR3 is CASSLGTGGNQPQHF. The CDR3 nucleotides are TGTGCCAGCAGTTTAGGGACAGGGGGCAATCAGCCCCAGCATTTT. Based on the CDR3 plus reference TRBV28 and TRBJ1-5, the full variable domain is DVKVTQSSRYLVKRTGEKVFLECVQDMDHENMFWYRQDPGLGLRLIYFSYDVKMKEKGDIPEGYSVSREKKERFSLILESASTNQTSMYLCASSLGTGGNQPQHFGDGTRLSIL.

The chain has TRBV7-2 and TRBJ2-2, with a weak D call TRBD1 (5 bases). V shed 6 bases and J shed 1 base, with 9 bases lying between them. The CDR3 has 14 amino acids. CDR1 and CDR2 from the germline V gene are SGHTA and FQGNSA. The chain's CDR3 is CASRPGQNTGELFF. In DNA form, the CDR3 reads TGTGCCAGCAGACCCGGACAGAACACCGGGGAGCTGTTTTTT.

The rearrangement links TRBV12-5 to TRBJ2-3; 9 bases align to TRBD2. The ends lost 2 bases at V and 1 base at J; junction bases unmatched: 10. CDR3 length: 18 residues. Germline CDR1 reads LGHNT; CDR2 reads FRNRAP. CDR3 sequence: CASGLPAGTSPGTDTQYF. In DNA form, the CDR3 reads TGTGCTAGTGGTTTGCCTGCCGGGACTAGCCCTGGCACAGATACGCAGTATTTT.

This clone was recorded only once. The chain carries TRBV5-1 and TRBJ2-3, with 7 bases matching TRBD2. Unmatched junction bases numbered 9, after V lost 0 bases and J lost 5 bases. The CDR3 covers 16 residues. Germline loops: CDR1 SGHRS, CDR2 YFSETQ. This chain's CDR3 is CASSLVASGVQDTQYF. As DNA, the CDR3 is TGCGCCAGCAGCTTGGTGGCTAGCGGCGTTCAAGATACGCAGTATTTT.

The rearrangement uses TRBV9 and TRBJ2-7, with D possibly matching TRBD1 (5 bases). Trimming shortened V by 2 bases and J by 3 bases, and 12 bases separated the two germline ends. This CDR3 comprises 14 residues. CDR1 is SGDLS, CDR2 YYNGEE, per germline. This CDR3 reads CASSVTGRGYEQYF. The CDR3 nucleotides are TGTGCCAGCAGCGTTACAGGTAGAGGCTACGAGCAGTACTTC.

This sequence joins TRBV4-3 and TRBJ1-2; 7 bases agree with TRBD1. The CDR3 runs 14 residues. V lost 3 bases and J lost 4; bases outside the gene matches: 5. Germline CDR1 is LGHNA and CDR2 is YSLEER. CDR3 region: CASSQRTGGYGYTF. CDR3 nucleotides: TGCGCCAGCAGCCAGAGGACAGGAGGCTATGGCTACACCTTC.

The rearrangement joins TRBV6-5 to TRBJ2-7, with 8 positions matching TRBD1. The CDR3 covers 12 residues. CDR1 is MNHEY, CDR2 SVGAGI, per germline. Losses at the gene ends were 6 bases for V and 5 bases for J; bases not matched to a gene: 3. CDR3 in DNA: TGTGCCAGCAGGCAGGGGGCGAACGAGCAGTACTTC. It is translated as CASRQGANEQYF.

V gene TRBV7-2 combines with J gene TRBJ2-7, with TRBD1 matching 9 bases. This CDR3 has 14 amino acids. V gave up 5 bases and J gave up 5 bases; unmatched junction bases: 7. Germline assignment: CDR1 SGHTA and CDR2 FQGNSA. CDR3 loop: CASSEDRGPHEQYF. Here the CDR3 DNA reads TGTGCCAGCAGCGAGGACAGGGGCCCCCACGAGCAGTACTTC.

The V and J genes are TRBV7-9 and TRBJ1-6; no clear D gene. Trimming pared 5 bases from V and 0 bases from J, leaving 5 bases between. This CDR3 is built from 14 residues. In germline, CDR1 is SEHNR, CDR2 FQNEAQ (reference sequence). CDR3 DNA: TGTGCCAGCAGCGCTAGCTCCTATAATTCACCCCTCCACTTT. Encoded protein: CASSASSYNSPLHF.

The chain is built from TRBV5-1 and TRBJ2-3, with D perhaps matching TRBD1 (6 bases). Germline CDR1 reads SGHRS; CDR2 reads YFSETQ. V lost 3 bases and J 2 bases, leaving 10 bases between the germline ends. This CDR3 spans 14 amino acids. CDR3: CASSSGQTTDTQYF. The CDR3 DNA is TGCGCCAGCAGCTCCGGACAGACCACAGATACGCAGTATTTT.

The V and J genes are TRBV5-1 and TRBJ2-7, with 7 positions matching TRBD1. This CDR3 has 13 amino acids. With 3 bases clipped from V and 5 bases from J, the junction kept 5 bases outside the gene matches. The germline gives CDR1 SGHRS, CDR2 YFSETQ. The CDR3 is CASSSYRGNEQYF. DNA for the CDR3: TGCGCCAGCAGCTCATACAGGGGCAACGAGCAGTACTTC.

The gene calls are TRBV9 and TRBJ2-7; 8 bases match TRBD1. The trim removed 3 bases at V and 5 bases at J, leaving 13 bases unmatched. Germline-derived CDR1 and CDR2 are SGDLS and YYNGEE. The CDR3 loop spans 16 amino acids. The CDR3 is CASSAYSGGVMNEQYF. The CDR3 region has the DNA TGTGCCAGCAGCGCGTACTCAGGGGGCGTAATGAACGAGCAGTACTTC.

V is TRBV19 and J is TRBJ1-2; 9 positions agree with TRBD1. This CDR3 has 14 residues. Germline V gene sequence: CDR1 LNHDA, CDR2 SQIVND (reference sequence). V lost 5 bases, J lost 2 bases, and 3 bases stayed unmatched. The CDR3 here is CASSAGTGNYGYTF. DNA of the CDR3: TGTGCCAGTAGTGCAGGGACAGGGAACTATGGCTACACCTTC.

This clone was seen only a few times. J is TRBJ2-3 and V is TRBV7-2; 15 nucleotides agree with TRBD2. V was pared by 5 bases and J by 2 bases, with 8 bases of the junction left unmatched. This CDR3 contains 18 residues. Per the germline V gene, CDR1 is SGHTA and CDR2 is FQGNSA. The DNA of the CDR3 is TGTGCCAGCAGCAAACCGGGACTAGCGGGGGGCCCCACAGATACGCAGTATTTT. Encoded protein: CASSKPGLAGGPTDTQYF.